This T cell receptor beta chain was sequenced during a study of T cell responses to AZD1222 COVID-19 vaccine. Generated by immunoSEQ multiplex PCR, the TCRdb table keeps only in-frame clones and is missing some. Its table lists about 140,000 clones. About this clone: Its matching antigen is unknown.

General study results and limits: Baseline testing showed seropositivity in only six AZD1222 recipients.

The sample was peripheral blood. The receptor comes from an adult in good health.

The CDR3 DNA follows: TGTGCCATTGGAGACTCTCCCCGTGATACGCAGTATTTT. Protein product: CAIGDSPRDTQYF. V gene TRBV10-3 combines with J gene TRBJ2-3, with D unresolved. With 9 bases removed from V and 6 bases from J, the gap between germline ends came to 16 bases. The CDR3 spans 13 residues. Germline V gene lookup returns CDR1 ENHRY and CDR2 SYGVKD.